The clone carrying this TCR beta chain has a single count. This specimen comes from a study of PD-1 blockade in classical Hodgkin lymphoma. Sequencing used immunoSEQ multiplex PCR; TCRdb keeps in-frame clones, though not all of them. The data contain about 19,000 clones, more than 75% of them singletons. There are 13 residues in the CDR3. With 2 bases removed from V and 4 bases from J, the gap between germline ends came to 9 bases. CDR1 and CDR2 from the germline V gene are SGHKS and YYEKEE (reference sequence). As to time point: cycle 4 day 1 (C4D1), after around six weeks of nivolumab. All patients relapsed after autologous stem cell transplantation, and brentuximab vedotin exposure varied.

The V call is TRBV5-5, the J call TRBJ1-1, with D maybe TRBD1 (6 bases). The source was peripheral blood mononuclear cells (PBMCs), collected before the fourth cycle of nivolumab. This sequence originates from a human donor with classical Hodgkin lymphoma. The CDR3, as DNA: TGTGCCAGCAGCTTTGGGGGCACCACTGAAGCTTTCTTT. This codes for CASSFGGTTEAFF. The full variable domain, with the rest looked up from reference TRBV5-5 and TRBJ1-1, is DAGVTQSPTHLIKTRGQQVTLRCSPISGHKSVSWYQQVLGQGPQFIFQYYEKEERGRGNFPDRFSARQFPNYSSELNVNALLLGDSALYLCASSFGGTTEAFFGQGTRLTVV.